There are a few counts of the clone carrying this T cell receptor beta chain. This sample is part of a study of identical twins. A universal primer site was incorporated via template switching, and the cDNA contained unique molecular identifiers. TCRdb re-derived calls from the 5' RACE reads in MiXCR, one entry per CDR3 protein. Altogether hundreds of thousands of distinct CDR3 sequences are present, 15% to 20% being singletons, with the ten largest covering 10% to 15%. The CDR3 is made up of 15 amino acids. V was pared by 2 bases and J by 0 bases, with 8 bases between. The sample was also linked to a second study, of T cells expressing NK-cell markers.

V usage is TRBV12-3 or TRBV12-4 and J usage is TRBJ1-5; perhaps TRBD1 as D (5 bases). The origin of this receptor is a woman aged 18-29 years in good health. The material sequenced was PBMCs. For the CDR3, the DNA is TGTGCCAGCAGTTTACGGGGGTATAGCAATCAGCCCCAGCATTTT. It translates to CASSLRGYSNQPQHF.